This T cell receptor beta chain was obtained from a study of vaccination effects on CD4 cells after COVID-19. Profiled with immunoSEQ multiplex PCR; TCRdb holds only in-frame clones, not every one. This table has about 22,000 clones, around 80% appearing once. This CDR3 spans 13 amino acids. V lost 4 bases, J lost 2 bases, and 9 bases lay in between. Germline CDR1 is SQVTM and CDR2 is ANQGSEA. This clone has only one observation. The antigen remains undetermined. Under the ViraFEST assay, PBMC were stimulated with viral peptide pools so that antigen-specific CD4+ T cells expanded. Sequencing was performed afterwards. Following 10 days of culture, CD4+ T cells were isolated. The vaccine recipients had no prior SARS-CoV-2 infection, with negative nucleocapsid antibodies.

The gene calls are TRBV29-1 and TRBJ2-1, with no clear D. The receptor was derived from a human donor who received a COVID-19 vaccine. Sequenced here: CD4+ T cells from PBMCs cultured with HCoV-NL63 spike peptides, sampled before COVID-19 vaccination. CDR3 protein: CSVVARPYNEQFF. The CDR3 DNA reads TGCAGCGTTGTGGCACGACCCTACAATGAGCAGTTCTTC.